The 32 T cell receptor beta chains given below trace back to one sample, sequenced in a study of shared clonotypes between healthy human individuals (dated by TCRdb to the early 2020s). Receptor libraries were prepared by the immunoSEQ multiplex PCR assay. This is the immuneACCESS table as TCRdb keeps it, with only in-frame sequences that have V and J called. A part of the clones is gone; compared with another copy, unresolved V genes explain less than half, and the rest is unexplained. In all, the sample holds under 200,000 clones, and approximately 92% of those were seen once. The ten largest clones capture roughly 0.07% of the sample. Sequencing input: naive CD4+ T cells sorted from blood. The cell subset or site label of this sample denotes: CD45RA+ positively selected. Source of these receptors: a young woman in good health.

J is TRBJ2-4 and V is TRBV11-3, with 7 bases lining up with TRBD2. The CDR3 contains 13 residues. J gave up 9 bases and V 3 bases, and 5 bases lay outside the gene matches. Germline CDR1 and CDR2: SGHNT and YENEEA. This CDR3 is CASSLAGDSIQYF. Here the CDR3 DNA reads TGTGCCAGCAGCTTGGCGGGAGACAGCATTCAGTACTTC.

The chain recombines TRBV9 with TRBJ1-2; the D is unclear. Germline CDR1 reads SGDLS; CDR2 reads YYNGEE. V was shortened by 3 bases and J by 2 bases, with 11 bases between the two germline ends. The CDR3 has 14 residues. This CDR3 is CASSARPGNYGYTF. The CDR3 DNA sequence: TGTGCCAGCAGCGCACGACCGGGGAACTATGGCTACACCTTC.

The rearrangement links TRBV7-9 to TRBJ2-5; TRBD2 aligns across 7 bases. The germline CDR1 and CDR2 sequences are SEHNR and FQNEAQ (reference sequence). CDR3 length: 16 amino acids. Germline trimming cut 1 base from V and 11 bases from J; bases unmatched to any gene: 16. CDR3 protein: CASSLESGTGGREQYF. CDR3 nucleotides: TGTGCCAGCAGCTTAGAATCAGGAACAGGCGGGCGGGAGCAGTACTTC.

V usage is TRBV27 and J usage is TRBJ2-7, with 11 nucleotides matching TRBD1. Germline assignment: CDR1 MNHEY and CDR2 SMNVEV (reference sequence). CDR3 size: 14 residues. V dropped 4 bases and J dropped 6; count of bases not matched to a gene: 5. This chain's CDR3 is CASSSDRGLSEQYF. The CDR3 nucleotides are TGTGCCAGCAGTTCGGACAGGGGGCTATCCGAGCAGTACTTC.

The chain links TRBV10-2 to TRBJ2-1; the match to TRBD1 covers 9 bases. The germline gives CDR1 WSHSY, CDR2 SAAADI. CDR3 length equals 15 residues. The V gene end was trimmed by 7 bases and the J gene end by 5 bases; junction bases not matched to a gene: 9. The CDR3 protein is CASTRTGANNNEQFF. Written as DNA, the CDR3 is TGCGCCAGCACCCGGACAGGGGCGAACAACAATGAGCAGTTCTTC.

The CDR3 DNA reads as TGTGCCAGCAGCCCCGGGACCTTCAGGGGCACTGAAGCTTTCTTT. The encoded protein is CASSPGTFRGTEAFF. The gene calls are TRBV27 and TRBJ1-1; the D gene is possibly TRBD1 (6 bases). CDR1 is MNHEY and CDR2 is SMNVEV in the germline V gene (reference sequence). CDR3 size: 15 residues. V lost 6 bases and J 4 bases, leaving 18 bases between the germline ends.

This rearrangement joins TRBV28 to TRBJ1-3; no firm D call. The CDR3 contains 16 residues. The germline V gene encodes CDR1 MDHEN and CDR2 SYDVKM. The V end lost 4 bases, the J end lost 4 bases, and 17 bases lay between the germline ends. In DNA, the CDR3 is TGTGCCAGCAGTTCCGTAGGAATAGCTGAAGGAAACACCATATATTTT. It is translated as CASSSVGIAEGNTIYF.

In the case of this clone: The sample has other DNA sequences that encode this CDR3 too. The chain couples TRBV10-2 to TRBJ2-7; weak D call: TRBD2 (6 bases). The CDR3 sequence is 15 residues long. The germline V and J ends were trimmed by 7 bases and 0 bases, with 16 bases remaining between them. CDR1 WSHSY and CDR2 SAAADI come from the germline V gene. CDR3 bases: TGCGCCAGCATTCCCGAGGGCGGGACCTCCTACGAGCAGTACTTC. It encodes CASIPEGGTSYEQYF.

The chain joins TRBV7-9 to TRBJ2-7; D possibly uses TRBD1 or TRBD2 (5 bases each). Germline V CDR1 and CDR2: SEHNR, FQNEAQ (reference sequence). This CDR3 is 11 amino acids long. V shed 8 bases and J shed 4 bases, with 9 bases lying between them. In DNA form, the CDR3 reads TGTGCCAGCGTAGGGGAGTACGAGCAGTACTTC. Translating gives CASVGEYEQYF. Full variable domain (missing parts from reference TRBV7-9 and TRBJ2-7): DTGVSQNPRHKITKRGQNVTFRCDPISEHNRLYWYRQTLGQGPEFLTYFQNEAQLEKSRLLSDRFSAERPKGSFSTLEIQRTEQGDSAMYLCASVGEYEQYFGPGTRLTVT.

The chain's CDR3 is CASSQPGGSEQFF. The CDR3 nucleotides are TGTGCCAGCAGTCAACCTGGGGGTTCGGAGCAGTTCTTC. The rearrangement links TRBV27 to TRBJ2-1; tentatively, D is TRBD1 or TRBD2 (5 bases each). Looked up from germline, CDR1 is MNHEY and CDR2 is SMNVEV (reference sequence). The V and J ends lost 5 bases and 10 bases respectively, with 15 bases between them. The CDR3 sequence is 13 residues long.

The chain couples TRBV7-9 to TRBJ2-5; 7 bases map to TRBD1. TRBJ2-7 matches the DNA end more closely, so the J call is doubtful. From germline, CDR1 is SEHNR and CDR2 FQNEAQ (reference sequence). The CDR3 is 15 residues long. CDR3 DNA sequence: TGTGCCAGCAGCCCCCGTGGACAGGCCATCTACGAGCAGTACTTC. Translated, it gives CASSPRGQAIYEQYF.

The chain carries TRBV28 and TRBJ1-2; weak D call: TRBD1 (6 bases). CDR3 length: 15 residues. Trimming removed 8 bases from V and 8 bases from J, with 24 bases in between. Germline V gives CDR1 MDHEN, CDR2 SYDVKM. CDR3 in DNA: TGTGCCAGCCTCATCCGCGGGGGCCCGGGACGGGGCTACACCTTC. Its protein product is CASLIRGGPGRGYTF.

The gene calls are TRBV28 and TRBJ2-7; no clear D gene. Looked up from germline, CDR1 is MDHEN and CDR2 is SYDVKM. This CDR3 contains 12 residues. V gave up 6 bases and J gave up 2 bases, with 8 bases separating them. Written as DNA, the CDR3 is TGTGCCAGCAGGACCTCTACCTACGAGCAGTACTTC. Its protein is CASRTSTYEQYF.

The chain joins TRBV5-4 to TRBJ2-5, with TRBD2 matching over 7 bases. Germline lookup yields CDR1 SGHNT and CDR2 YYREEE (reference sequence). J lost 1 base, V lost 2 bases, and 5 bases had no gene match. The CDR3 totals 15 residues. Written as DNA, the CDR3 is TGTGCCAGCAGCTTCCGAACGGGGGGCCAAGAGACCCAGTACTTC. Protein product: CASSFRTGGQETQYF.

The CDR3 coding sequence is TGTGCCGCGGCGGGGCCGCTGAGCTCCTACGAGCAGTACTTC. Encoded protein: CAAAGPLSSYEQYF. V gene TRBV6-6 combines with J gene TRBJ2-7, with D tentatively TRBD2 (6 bases). The CDR3 extends over 14 amino acids. Trimming took 11 bases from V and 0 from J, leaving 17 bases between them. Germline CDR1 MNHNY, CDR2 SVGAGI (reference sequence).

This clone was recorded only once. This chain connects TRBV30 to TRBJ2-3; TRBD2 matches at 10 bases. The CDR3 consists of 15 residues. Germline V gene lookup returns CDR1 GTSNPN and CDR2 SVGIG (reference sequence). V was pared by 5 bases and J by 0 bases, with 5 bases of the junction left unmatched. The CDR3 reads CAWEGLAHSTDTQYF. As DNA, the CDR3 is TGTGCCTGGGAGGGACTAGCGCATAGCACAGATACGCAGTATTTT.

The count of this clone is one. The chain's CDR3 is CASSPGQYTDTQYF. The CDR3 nucleotides read TGCGCCAGCAGCCCGGGACAGTACACAGATACGCAGTATTTT. This rearrangement joins TRBV5-1 to TRBJ2-3, with 7 bases lining up with TRBD1. CDR1 is SGHRS and CDR2 is YFSETQ in the germline V gene. CDR3 length equals 14 residues. V gave up 4 bases and J gave up 2 bases; unmatched junction bases: 4.

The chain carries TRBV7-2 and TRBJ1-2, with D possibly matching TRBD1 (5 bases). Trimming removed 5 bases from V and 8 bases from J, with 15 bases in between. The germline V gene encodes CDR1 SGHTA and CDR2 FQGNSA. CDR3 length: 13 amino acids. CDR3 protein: CASSPVGALGYTF. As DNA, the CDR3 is TGTGCCAGCAGCCCTGTTGGGGCTTTGGGCTACACCTTC.

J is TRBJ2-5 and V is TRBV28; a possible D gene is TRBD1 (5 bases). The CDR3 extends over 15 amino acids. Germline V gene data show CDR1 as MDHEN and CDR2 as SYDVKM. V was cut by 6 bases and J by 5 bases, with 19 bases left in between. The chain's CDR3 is CASRAPALGVETQYF. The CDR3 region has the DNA TGTGCCAGCAGGGCCCCAGCATTAGGGGTCGAGACCCAGTACTTC.

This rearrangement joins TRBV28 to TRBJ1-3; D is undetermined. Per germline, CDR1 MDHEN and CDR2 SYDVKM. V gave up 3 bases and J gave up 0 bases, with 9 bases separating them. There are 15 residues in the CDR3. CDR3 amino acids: CASSFRPISGNTIYF. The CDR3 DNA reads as TGTGCCAGCAGTTTCCGACCGATCTCTGGAAACACCATATATTTT. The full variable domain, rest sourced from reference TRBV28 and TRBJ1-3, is DVKVTQSSRYLVKRTGEKVFLECVQDMDHENMFWYRQDPGLGLRLIYFSYDVKMKEKGDIPEGYSVSREKKERFSLILESASTNQTSMYLCASSFRPISGNTIYFGEGSWLTVV.

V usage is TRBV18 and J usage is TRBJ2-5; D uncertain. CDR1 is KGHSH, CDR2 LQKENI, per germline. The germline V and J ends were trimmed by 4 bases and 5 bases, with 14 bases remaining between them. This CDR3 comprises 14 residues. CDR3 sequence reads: CASSRKGPGETQYF. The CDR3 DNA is TGTGCCAGCTCACGGAAGGGCCCCGGGGAGACCCAGTACTTC. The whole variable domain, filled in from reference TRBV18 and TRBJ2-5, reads NAGVMQNPRHLVRRRGQEARLRCSPMKGHSHVYWYRQLPEEGLKFMVYLQKENIIDESGMPKERFSAEFPKEGPSILRIQQVVRGDSAAYFCASSRKGPGETQYFGPGTRLLVL.

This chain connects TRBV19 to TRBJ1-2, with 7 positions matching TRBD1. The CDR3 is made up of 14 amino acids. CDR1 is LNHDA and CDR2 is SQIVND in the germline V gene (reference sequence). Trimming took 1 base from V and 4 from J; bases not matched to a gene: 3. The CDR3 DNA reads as TGTGCCAGTAGTATAGGAGCAGGGGGCTATGGCTACACCTTC. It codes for CASSIGAGGYGYTF.

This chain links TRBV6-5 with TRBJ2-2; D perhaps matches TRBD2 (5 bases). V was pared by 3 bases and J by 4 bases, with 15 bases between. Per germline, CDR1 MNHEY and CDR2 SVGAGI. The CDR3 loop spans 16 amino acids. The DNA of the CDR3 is TGTGCCAGCAGTTATAGCGCCAGGCGGGCCACCGGGGAGCTGTTTTTT. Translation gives CASSYSARRATGELFF.

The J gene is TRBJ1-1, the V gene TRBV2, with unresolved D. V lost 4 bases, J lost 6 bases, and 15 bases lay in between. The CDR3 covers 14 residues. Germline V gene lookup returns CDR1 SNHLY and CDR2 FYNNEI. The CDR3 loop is CASSVSSKGAEAFF. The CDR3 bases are TGTGCCAGCAGTGTTAGCTCGAAGGGCGCTGAAGCTTTCTTT.

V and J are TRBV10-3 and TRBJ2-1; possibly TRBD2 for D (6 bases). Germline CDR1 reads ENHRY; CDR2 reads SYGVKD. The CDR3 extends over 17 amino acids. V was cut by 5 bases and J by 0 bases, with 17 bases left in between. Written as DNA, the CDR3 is TGTGCCATCAGTAAAACAGTACTAGCTTCCTCCTACAATGAGCAGTTCTTC. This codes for CAISKTVLASSYNEQFF.

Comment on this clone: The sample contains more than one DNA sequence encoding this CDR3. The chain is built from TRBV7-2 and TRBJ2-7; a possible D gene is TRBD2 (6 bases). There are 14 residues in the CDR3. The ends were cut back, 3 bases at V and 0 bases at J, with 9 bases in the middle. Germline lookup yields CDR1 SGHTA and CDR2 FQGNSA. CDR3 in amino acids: CASSLSGSSYEQYF. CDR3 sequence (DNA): TGTGCCAGCAGCTTGAGCGGGTCCTCCTACGAGCAGTACTTC.

Here the CDR3 reads CASSPPQRRGREVSYNEQFF. The CDR3 bases are TGTGCCAGCAGCCCCCCCCAACGACGAGGGAGAGAAGTCTCCTACAATGAGCAGTTCTTC. The V gene is TRBV14, the J gene TRBJ2-1, with TRBD2 as a possible D gene (5 bases). V lost 4 bases and J lost 0, with 25 bases in between. Germline assignment: CDR1 SGHDN and CDR2 FVKESK. The CDR3 consists of 20 residues.

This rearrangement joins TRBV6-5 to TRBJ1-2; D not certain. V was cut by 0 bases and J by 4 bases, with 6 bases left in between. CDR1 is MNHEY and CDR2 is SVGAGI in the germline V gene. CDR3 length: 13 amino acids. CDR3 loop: CASSYSKVYGYTF. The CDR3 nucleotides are TGTGCCAGCAGTTACTCGAAGGTCTATGGCTACACCTTC.

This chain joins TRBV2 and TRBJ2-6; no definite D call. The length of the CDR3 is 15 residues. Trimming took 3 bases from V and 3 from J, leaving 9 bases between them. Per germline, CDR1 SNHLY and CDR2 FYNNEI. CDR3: CASSDLAIGANVLTF. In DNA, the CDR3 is TGTGCCAGCAGTGATTTGGCAATTGGGGCCAACGTCCTGACTTTC.

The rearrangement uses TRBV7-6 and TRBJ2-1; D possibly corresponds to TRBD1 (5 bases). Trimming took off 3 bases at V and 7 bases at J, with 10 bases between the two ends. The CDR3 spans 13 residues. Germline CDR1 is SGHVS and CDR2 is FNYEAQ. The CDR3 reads CASSLADRNEQFF. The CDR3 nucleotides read TGTGCCAGCAGCTTGGCAGACAGAAATGAGCAGTTCTTC.

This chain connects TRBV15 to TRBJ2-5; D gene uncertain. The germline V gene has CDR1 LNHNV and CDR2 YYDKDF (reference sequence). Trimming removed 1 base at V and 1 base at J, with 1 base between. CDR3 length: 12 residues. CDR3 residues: CATSRAQETQYF. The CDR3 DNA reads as TGTGCCACCAGCAGAGCCCAAGAGACCCAGTACTTC.

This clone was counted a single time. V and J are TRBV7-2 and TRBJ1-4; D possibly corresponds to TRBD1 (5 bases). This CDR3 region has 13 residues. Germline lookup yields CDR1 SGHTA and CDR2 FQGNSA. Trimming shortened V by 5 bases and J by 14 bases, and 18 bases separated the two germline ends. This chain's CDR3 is CASSPDRGRALFF. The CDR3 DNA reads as TGTGCCAGCAGCCCGGATCGTGGCAGGGCCCTGTTTTTT.